A selection of T cell receptor beta chains follows, all from one sample in a study of blood T cell repertoires in COVID-19. Clones were read by immunoSEQ multiplex PCR, and TCRdb kept only the in-frame ones, dropping some. The profile shows around 250,000 clones, 84% of them singletons. Sequenced input: peripheral blood. These receptors were collected from a woman between 40 and 55 years old who had recovered from COVID-19. Both conserved end residues are part of each CDR3. A D gene is named only where the DNA matches it firmly. For some rows the clone size is stated as once, few or many, or as a class when expanded; others skip it.

V: TRBV10-3
length: 19
D: TRBD2
size: .
J: TRBJ2-3
CDR3: CAISTRRGGLAGSTDTQYF
DNA: TGTGCCATCAGCACCCGGAGGGGGGGACTAGCGGGGAGCACAGATACGCAGTATTTT

V: TRBV2
length: 11
D: .
size: few
J: TRBJ2-7
CDR3: CASSSGLGQYF
DNA: TGTGCCAGCAGTAGCGGCTTAGGGCAGTACTTC

V: TRBV2
length: 12
D: TRBD1
size: .
J: TRBJ1-2
CDR3: CASIDRDYGYTF
DNA: TGTGCCAGCATTGACAGGGACTATGGCTACACCTTC

V: TRBV7-9
length: 14
D: TRBD1
size: .
J: TRBJ1-4
CDR3: CASSLRRGNEKLFF
DNA: TGTGCCAGCAGCTTACGCAGGGGGAATGAAAAACTGTTTTTT

V: TRBV5-4
length: 14
D: TRBD2
size: .
J: TRBJ2-5
CDR3: CASSGAGDGETQYF
DNA: TGTGCCAGCAGCGGGGCGGGGGATGGAGAGACCCAGTACTTC

V: TRBV28
length: 14
D: TRBD1
size: .
J: TRBJ1-2
CDR3: CASSLPQGAGGYTF
DNA: TGTGCCAGCAGTTTACCACAGGGGGCCGGTGGCTACACCTTC

V: TRBV2
length: 15
D: .
size: .
J: TRBJ2-4
CDR3: CASTLNTEYPNIQYF
DNA: TGTGCCAGCACGCTAAACACAGAGTACCCAAACATTCAGTACTTC

V: TRBV24-1
length: 18
D: TRBD2
size: .
J: TRBJ2-3
CDR3: CATSDLTSGTASTDTQYF
DNA: TGTGCCACCAGTGATTTGACTAGCGGGACCGCTAGCACAGATACGCAGTATTTT

V: TRBV30
length: 13
D: .
size: few
J: TRBJ1-1
CDR3: CAWRRTGVAEAFF
DNA: TGTGCCTGGAGAAGAACGGGGGTGGCTGAAGCTTTCTTT

V: TRBV5-1
length: 16
D: TRBD2
size: .
J: TRBJ2-1
CDR3: CASSLAGGAGGREQFF
DNA: TGCGCCAGCAGCTTGGCCGGGGGAGCGGGGGGCCGTGAGCAGTTCTTC

V: TRBV5-6
length: 15
D: .
size: .
J: TRBJ1-6
CDR3: CASGRGGISNSPLHF
DNA: TGTGCCAGCGGTCGTGGAGGAATCTCGAATTCACCCCTCCACTTT

V: TRBV7-3
length: 15
D: .
size: once
J: TRBJ2-2
CDR3: CASSFQGSNTGELFF
DNA: TGTGCCAGCAGCTTTCAGGGGTCGAACACCGGGGAGCTGTTTTTT

V: TRBV5-1
length: 15
D: TRBD2
size: .
J: TRBJ2-7
CDR3: CASSWTSGSSYEQYF
DNA: TGCGCCAGCAGCTGGACTAGCGGGAGCTCCTACGAGCAGTACTTC

V: TRBV6-4
length: 14
D: .
size: .
J: TRBJ2-3
CDR3: CASSGGADTDTQYF
DNA: TGTGCCAGCAGTGGCGGGGCAGACACAGATACGCAGTATTTT

V: TRBV19
length: 15
D: TRBD1
size: .
J: TRBJ1-5
CDR3: CASSNGQGAGQPQHF
DNA: TGTGCCAGTAGTAATGGTCAGGGGGCTGGTCAGCCCCAGCATTTT

V: TRBV10-3
length: 13
D: .
size: once
J: TRBJ1-1
CDR3: CAIRSQGNTEAFF
DNA: TGTGCCATCAGGTCTCAGGGAAACACTGAAGCTTTCTTT

V: TRBV6-1
length: 16
D: TRBD1
size: .
J: TRBJ1-2
CDR3: CASSENFGRGLDGYTF
DNA: TGTGCCAGCAGTGAAAATTTTGGCAGGGGGCTCGATGGCTACACCTTC

V: TRBV18
length: 12
D: .
size: .
J: TRBJ2-2
CDR3: CASSPYVGELFF
DNA: TGTGCCAGCTCACCATATGTCGGGGAGCTGTTTTTT

V: TRBV9
length: 13
D: .
size: .
J: TRBJ1-1
CDR3: CASSVGGTTEAFF
DNA: TGTGCCAGCAGCGTTGGGGGGACGACTGAAGCTTTCTTT

V: TRBV27
length: 14
D: .
size: .
J: TRBJ2-2
CDR3: CASSFRENTGELFF
DNA: TGTGCCAGCAGTTTCCGGGAGAACACCGGGGAGCTGTTTTTT

V: TRBV18
length: 15
D: .
size: .
J: TRBJ1-1
CDR3: CASSTSFGGDTEAFF
DNA: TGTGCCAGCTCAACCAGTTTCGGAGGAGACACTGAAGCTTTCTTT

V: TRBV5-6
length: 13
D: .
size: .
J: TRBJ2-7
CDR3: CASSFADSYEQYF
DNA: TGTGCCAGCAGCTTCGCCGACAGTTACGAGCAGTACTTC

V: TRBV28
length: 14
D: TRBD2
size: .
J: TRBJ2-1
CDR3: CASSSIAGGREQFF
DNA: TGTGCCAGCAGTTCGATAGCGGGGGGCCGGGAGCAGTTCTTC

V: TRBV28
length: 14
D: .
size: .
J: TRBJ2-7
CDR3: CASSKAAVPGEQYF
DNA: TGTGCCAGCAGTAAAGCGGCCGTCCCCGGCGAGCAGTACTTC

V: TRBV7-3
length: 15
D: .
size: .
J: TRBJ2-6
CDR3: CASRITGTGANVLTF
DNA: TGTGCCAGCAGGATAACAGGAACTGGGGCCAACGTCCTGACTTTC

V: TRBV27
length: 16
D: .
size: .
J: TRBJ1-6
CDR3: CASSLFGSSYNSPLHF
DNA: TGTGCCAGCAGTTTATTTGGGAGCTCCTATAATTCACCCCTCCACTTT

V: TRBV5-5
length: 16
D: .
size: .
J: TRBJ1-4
CDR3: CASSSIAQGLNEKLFF
DNA: TGTGCCAGCAGCTCGATTGCACAGGGTCTTAATGAAAAACTGTTTTTT

V: TRBV5-1
length: 15
D: .
size: .
J: TRBJ2-3
CDR3: CASSPRDLNTDTQYF
DNA: TGCGCCAGCAGCCCGCGGGACCTTAACACAGATACGCAGTATTTT

V: TRBV11-3
length: 16
D: TRBD1
size: .
J: TRBJ1-3
CDR3: CASSLTYLDREDTIYF
DNA: TGTGCCAGCAGCTTAACCTATTTGGACAGGGAGGACACCATATATTTT

V: TRBV6-5
length: 15
D: TRBD2
size: .
J: TRBJ2-5
CDR3: CASSYVRGGRETQYF
DNA: TGTGCCAGCAGTTACGTCCGGGGAGGGAGAGAGACCCAGTACTTC

V: TRBV28
length: 15
D: .
size: .
J: TRBJ1-2
CDR3: CASRGFREVGYGYTF
DNA: TGTGCCAGCAGGGGCTTCAGGGAGGTTGGCTATGGCTACACCTTC

V: TRBV7-9
length: 14
D: .
size: .
J: TRBJ1-4
CDR3: CASSFGHVDEKLFF
DNA: TGTGCCAGCAGCTTTGGCCACGTTGATGAAAAACTGTTTTTT

V: TRBV5-1
length: 13
D: TRBD1
size: .
J: TRBJ1-6
CDR3: CASSSGQNSPLHF
DNA: TGCGCCAGCAGCTCGGGACAGAATTCACCCCTCCACTTT

V: TRBV7-9
length: 11
D: .
size: .
J: TRBJ1-1
CDR3: CAGHPVAEAFF
DNA: TGTGCCGGGCACCCCGTGGCTGAAGCTTTCTTT

V: TRBV19
length: 18
D: TRBD2
size: .
J: TRBJ2-5
CDR3: CASSNPLTSGGAGETQYF
DNA: TGTGCCAGTAGTAACCCCCTGACTAGCGGGGGGGCTGGAGAGACCCAGTACTTC

V: TRBV21-1
length: 16
D: .
size: .
J: TRBJ2-1
CDR3: CASSKVATFGRFEQFF
DNA: TGTGCCAGCAGCAAAGTAGCGACATTCGGAAGATTTGAGCAGTTCTTC

V: TRBV3-1/TRBV3-2
length: 14
D: TRBD1
size: .
J: TRBJ2-1
CDR3: CASLGQGASNEQFF
DNA: TGTGCCAGTTTGGGACAGGGGGCATCCAATGAGCAGTTCTTC

V: TRBV4-2
length: 13
D: .
size: .
J: TRBJ2-5
CDR3: CASSQERKETQYF
DNA: TGTGCCAGCAGCCAAGAGCGGAAAGAGACCCAGTACTTC

V: TRBV5-1
length: 17
D: TRBD2
size: .
J: TRBJ2-7
CDR3: CASSLWLAGGRGYEQYF
DNA: TGCGCCAGCAGCTTGTGGCTAGCGGGGGGCAGAGGCTACGAGCAGTACTTC

V: TRBV7-9
length: 19
D: TRBD1
size: .
J: TRBJ2-2
CDR3: CASSPIEGAGTKGVGELFF
DNA: TGTGCCAGCAGCCCAATCGAGGGGGCCGGGACCAAAGGGGTCGGGGAGCTGTTTTTT

V: TRBV5-3
length: 14
D: .
size: .
J: TRBJ2-7
CDR3: CASREEGAPYEQYF
DNA: TGTGCCAGTCGGGAAGAGGGCGCTCCCTACGAGCAGTACTTC

V: TRBV4-1
length: 14
D: TRBD1
size: .
J: TRBJ2-7
CDR3: CASSQEGQTYEQYF
DNA: TGCGCCAGCAGCCAAGAGGGACAGACCTACGAGCAGTACTTC

V: TRBV27
length: 13
D: TRBD1
size: .
J: TRBJ2-4
CDR3: CASSGDRGNIQYF
DNA: TGTGCCAGCAGTGGGGACAGGGGGAACATTCAGTACTTC

V: TRBV3-1/TRBV3-2
length: 15
D: .
size: few
J: TRBJ2-2
CDR3: CASSQDRVFTGELFF
DNA: TGTGCCAGCAGCCAAGATCGGGTTTTTACCGGGGAGCTGTTTTTT

V: TRBV19
length: 16
D: TRBD1
size: few
J: TRBJ1-5
CDR3: CASRPTGALSNQPQHF
DNA: TGTGCCAGTAGGCCCACAGGGGCCCTTAGCAATCAGCCCCAGCATTTT